This T cell receptor beta chain was sequenced during a study of CXCR3-negative and CXCR3-positive naive CD8 T cells (dated by TCRdb to about 2019). Describing the broader study: In total, approximately 140 million TRB reads were obtained, which works out to roughly 1.5 +/- 0.3 million reads per library. Diversity and physicochemical repertoire analyses were performed on 11 donors pooled from two independent experiments. Naive subsets from about 5 donors and memory cells from 3 donors were included in the TRBV-TRBJ cluster analysis.

For each CD8+ T cell subset, flow sorting was done in triplicate, and 300,000 to 350,000 cells per subset went directly into RLT lysis buffer. Naive CD8+ T cells were defined stringently as CD45RO-CCR7+CD27+CD95- to exclude memory contaminants. Standard density gradient centrifugation was used to isolate peripheral blood mononuclear cells from buffy coats. Naive CXCR3-negative and CXCR3-positive CD8+ T cells were flow-sorted using a FACSAria III. Total RNA was extracted from sorted cells using an RNeasy Mini Kit. The CDR3 holds 15 amino acids from the cysteine to the phenylalanine. The coding DNA is unavailable. Via the germline V gene, CDR1 is SNHLY and CDR2 FYNNEI. TCRdb records NextSeq 550 as the sequencer. The Human TCR Profiling Kit (MiLaboratory) was used to make UMI-labeled 5' RACE TRB cDNA libraries. cDNA synthesis used the entire amount of extracted RNA, and PCR amplification then used the entire amount of cDNA produced. Libraries were prepared in parallel with an identical number of PCR cycles. Regarding the original processing steps: With a requirement of at least two reads per UMI, MIGEC and MiXCR extracted about 52,000 +/- 9,100 unique UMI-labeled TRB cDNA molecules per library. Each library averaged around 40,000 +/- 10,000 functional in-frame TRB CDR3 nucleotide clonotypes without stop codons. After downsampling to 5000 UMI-labeled TRB molecules per sample, diversity metrics such as normalized Shannon-Wiener and Chao1 were calculated in VDJtools. Clonotype-size-weighted physicochemical properties of the central five CDR3 residues (interaction energy, strength, volume and Kidera factor 4) were computed in VDJtools. After reprocessing by TCRdb, each CDR3 protein sequence is one entry, and no DNA is given. These V and J calls derive from TCRdb rather than the authors' analysis. The sample table on file contains roughly 110,000 distinct CDR3 sequences. Jointly, the top ten make up roughly 0.35% of the sample.

As to this clonotype: Its antigen specificity is not known.

General conclusions and limits of the study: CXCR3 expression partially decreased after cryopreservation, so most assays used freshly isolated PBMCs. TRB CDR3s from CXCR3-positive naive cells showed higher hydrophobicity (lower Kidera factor 4), lower energy, and higher strength and volume indices than CXCR3-negative naive cells. Naive CXCR3-negative and CXCR3-positive cells from the same donor showed similar TRBV-TRBJ usage, whereas memory cells showed distinct patterns. Because surface CD5, which is linked to self-reactivity in mice, was comparable between the naive subsets, TCR interaction strength was also inferred from TRB CDR3 physicochemical properties. Both naive subsets had comparably high repertoire diversity, while memory CD8+ T cells had much lower repertoire diversity.

The receptor was isolated from a human donor in good health. Some clones in this sample may be carry-over from other donors' samples. Material for sequencing was naive CXCR3+ CD8+ T cells from blood. This specimen's cell subset or site label, interpreted: CD45RO-CCR7+CD27+CD95- naive CD8+ T cells expressing CXCR3 (TNR3+). The chain was built from TRBV2 and TRBJ2-7; the D call of TRBD2 rests on TCRdb alone, since no DNA is present to check it. The CDR3: CASSESAGPAYEQYF. Extended through the reference TRBV2 and TRBJ2-7 proteins, this CDR3 yields the full variable domain: EPEVTQTPSHQVTQMGQEVILRCVPISNHLYFYWYRQILGQKVEFLVSFYNNEISEKSEIFDDQFSVERPDGSNFTLKIRSTKLEDSAMYFCASSESAGPAYEQYFGPGTRLTVT.